Each of the 27 T cell receptor beta chains below was sequenced from the same sample in a study of blood T cell repertoires in COVID-19. The table came from immunoSEQ multiplex PCR; TCRdb's copy has only in-frame clones and leaves some out. The top ten clones hold approximately 24% of a sample with about 95,000 clones, around 80% of them seen once. The sequencing input was peripheral blood. The receptors originated from a human donor in a cohort sampled during active COVID-19.

The gene calls are TRBV6-1 and TRBJ2-7; D is undetermined. V dropped 1 base and J dropped 0 bases, with 10 bases sitting between them. Germline CDR1 is MNHNS and CDR2 is SASEGT. CDR3 length: 15 residues. The CDR3 reads CASSEGTAFSYEQYF. The CDR3 region has the DNA TGTGCCAGCAGTGAAGGAACAGCTTTCTCCTACGAGCAGTACTTC.

The chain recombines TRBV6-4 with TRBJ1-5; 10 nucleotides agree with TRBD1. J gave up 5 bases and V 6 bases, and 7 bases lay outside the gene matches. CDR3 length: 15 amino acids. Germline V lookup: CDR1 MRHNA, CDR2 SNTAGT. Here the CDR3 reads CASRTGDRGDQPQHF. The CDR3 nucleotides are TGTGCCAGCAGGACCGGGGACAGGGGAGATCAGCCCCAGCATTTT.

The chain couples TRBV3-1 (or the pseudogene TRBV3-2) to TRBJ1-2; the D is unclear. CDR1 and CDR2 (germline): LGHDT, YNNKEL (reference sequence). V was clipped by 0 bases and J by 8 bases, with 13 bases between them. The CDR3 extends over 14 amino acids. The DNA for the CDR3 is TGTGCCAGCAGCCAAGAAAAAGGGAGAGTCGGCTACACCTTC. Its translation: CASSQEKGRVGYTF.

V usage is TRBV7-2 and J usage is TRBJ2-5, with D possibly matching TRBD2 (6 bases). There are 19 residues in the CDR3. Germline assignment: CDR1 SGHTA and CDR2 FQGNSA. V was cut by 1 base and J by 2 bases, with 23 bases left in between. CDR3 region: CASSLGFLGTAGTQETQYF. The CDR3 DNA sequence: TGTGCCAGCAGCTTAGGATTTTTGGGTACTGCGGGGACTCAAGAGACCCAGTACTTC.

The chain links TRBV28 to TRBJ1-5; a possible D gene is TRBD1 (6 bases). The CDR3 contains 14 residues. The germline CDR1 and CDR2 sequences are MDHEN and SYDVKM. V gave up 6 bases and J gave up 2 bases, with 11 bases separating them. CDR3: CASSRRTGNQPQHF. The CDR3 bases are TGTGCCAGCAGCCGACGGACAGGCAATCAGCCCCAGCATTTT.

This chain joins TRBV2 and TRBJ1-5; D is possibly TRBD1 (5 bases). The V gene lost 6 bases and the J gene lost 0 bases, with 9 bases spanning the gap. Per the germline V gene, CDR1 is SNHLY and CDR2 is FYNNEI. The length of the CDR3 is 14 residues. In nucleotides, the CDR3 is TGTGCCAGCAGGGCGACAGATAGCAATCAGCCCCAGCATTTT. Its translation is CASRATDSNQPQHF.

The chain has TRBV24-1 and TRBJ2-1; TRBD2 matches 8 bases. Germline V CDR1 and CDR2: KGHDR, SFDVKD. The CDR3 length is 16 residues. The V and J ends lost 0 bases and 4 bases, in that order; junction bases with no gene match: 4. In nucleotides, the CDR3 is TGTGCCACCAGTGATTTGCAACCTAGCGGGTACAATGAGCAGTTCTTC. It yields the protein CATSDLQPSGYNEQFF.

V and J are TRBV19 and TRBJ1-5; D gene ambiguous. Germline loops: CDR1 LNHDA, CDR2 SQIVND (reference sequence). The length of the CDR3 is 12 residues. V was cut by 3 bases and J by 5 bases, with 5 bases left in between. In nucleotides, the CDR3 is TGTGCCAGTAGTATGTCTGATCAGCCCCAGCATTTT. Translating it yields CASSMSDQPQHF.

This clone was observed once. CDR3 sequence reads: CASSRSGQNLNQPQHF. The CDR3 DNA reads TGCGCCAGCAGCCGAAGCGGACAGAACCTCAATCAGCCCCAGCATTTT. The chain recombines TRBV4-1 with TRBJ1-5; D may be TRBD1 (6 bases). The V gene's germline CDR1 is MGHRA and CDR2 YSYEKL. The CDR3 runs to 16 residues. Between the trimmed V and J ends, which lost 4 bases and 3 bases, there was a span of 16 bases.

V usage is TRBV6-5 and J usage is TRBJ2-5, with TRBD1 identical over 10 bases. Germline V lookup: CDR1 MNHEY, CDR2 SVGAGI. The CDR3 extends over 16 amino acids. V gave up 2 bases and J gave up 4 bases; unmatched junction bases: 7. The CDR3 protein is CASSYAGTGVGETQYF. CDR3 bases: TGTGCCAGCAGTTACGCCGGGACAGGGGTGGGAGAGACCCAGTACTTC.

This chain uses TRBV2 with TRBJ2-5, with a weak D call TRBD2 (5 bases). V gave up 8 bases and J gave up 1 base, with 11 bases separating them. Germline values: CDR1 SNHLY, CDR2 FYNNEI. The CDR3 is 13 amino acids. The CDR3 sequence is CASVRGPQETQYF. For the CDR3, the DNA is TGTGCCAGCGTCCGCGGGCCCCAAGAGACCCAGTACTTC.

The rearrangement joins TRBV27 to TRBJ2-1; maybe TRBD1 (9 bases). Trimming took 6 bases from V and 7 from J, leaving 22 bases between them. Germline CDR1 is MNHEY and CDR2 is SMNVEV (reference sequence). This CDR3 has 16 residues. CDR3 sequence: CASRRQGVVAGNEQFF. The DNA for the CDR3 is TGTGCCAGCAGACGACAGGGGGTGGTAGCGGGAAATGAGCAGTTCTTC.

This clone was observed a single time. The rearrangement uses TRBV11-2 and TRBJ1-1; 10 bases fit TRBD1. Germline assignment: CDR1 SGHAT and CDR2 FQNNGV. J lost 3 bases, V lost 5 bases, and 6 bases had no gene match. The CDR3 totals 15 residues. CDR3: CASSRRTGGDTEAFF. CDR3 nucleotides: TGTGCCAGCAGCCGACGGACAGGGGGGGACACTGAAGCTTTCTTT.

The genes are TRBV7-2 and TRBJ2-7; 8 bases are a match to TRBD2. The germline V gene has CDR1 SGHTA and CDR2 FQGNSA. CDR3 length: 15 residues. With 4 bases clipped from V and 0 bases from J, the junction kept 5 bases outside the gene matches. Here the CDR3 DNA reads TGTGCCAGCAGCTCCAGCGGGGGTGGCTCCTACGAGCAGTACTTC. It encodes CASSSSGGGSYEQYF.

The table lists this clone with a few counts. The V gene is TRBV7-9, the J gene TRBJ1-1; D gene uncertain. Per germline, CDR1 SEHNR and CDR2 FQNEAQ (reference sequence). The CDR3 covers 15 residues. V was shortened by 0 bases and J by 5 bases, with 13 bases between the two germline ends. CDR3 residues: CASSLAVNGRTEAFF. The CDR3 DNA is TGTGCCAGCAGCTTAGCCGTTAATGGGAGGACTGAAGCTTTCTTT.

This rearrangement joins TRBV28 to TRBJ1-2; 8 nucleotides match TRBD1. This CDR3 is built from 14 residues. Germline V gene lookup returns CDR1 MDHEN and CDR2 SYDVKM. J lost 8 bases, V lost 6 bases, and 11 bases had no gene match. The CDR3 is CASRSTGVAWGYTF. Written as DNA, the CDR3 is TGTGCCAGCAGATCGACAGGGGTAGCGTGGGGCTACACCTTC.

This chain connects TRBV28 to TRBJ1-5; D not resolved. Germline CDR1 reads MDHEN; CDR2 reads SYDVKM. This CDR3 spans 14 amino acids. Trimming took 5 bases from V and 5 from J, leaving 13 bases between them. The CDR3 DNA is TGTGCCAGCAGTCTCGGGAGTGTTTATCAGCCCCAGCATTTT. Amino acids: CASSLGSVYQPQHF.

In its sample, this clone was seen a few times. This specimen includes other DNA sequences encoding the same CDR3. J is TRBJ1-6 and V is TRBV11-2, with unresolved D. The CDR3 length is 15 residues. Per the germline V gene, CDR1 is SGHAT and CDR2 is FQNNGV. Deletions cut 3 bases from V and 5 bases from J, with 11 bases between. CDR3 in amino acids: CASSFSGVNNSPLHF. CDR3 bases: TGTGCCAGCAGCTTTTCGGGAGTAAATAATTCACCCCTCCACTTT.

The J gene is TRBJ2-1, the V gene TRBV27, with D perhaps TRBD2 (6 bases). With 3 bases removed from V and 4 bases from J, the gap between germline ends came to 16 bases. The CDR3 is 16 amino acids. The germline CDR1 and CDR2 sequences are MNHEY and SMNVEV (reference sequence). CDR3 in DNA: TGTGCCAGCAGTTTGCGCCGAGCGGGCTATTACAATGAGCAGTTCTTC. As protein: CASSLRRAGYYNEQFF.

Here the CDR3 DNA reads TGTGCCAGCATCGAAAGGACAGGTTTAAAAGCTTTCTTT. It codes for CASIERTGLKAFF. The genes are TRBV7-2 and TRBJ1-1, with 7 bases fitting TRBD1. Germline V gives CDR1 SGHTA, CDR2 FQGNSA. The CDR3 extends over 13 amino acids. Germline trimming cut 7 bases from V and 9 bases from J; bases unmatched to any gene: 11.

This sequence joins TRBV18 and TRBJ2-5; 11 bases are shared with TRBD1. This CDR3 is built from 18 residues. V shed 1 base, J shed 1 base, and the junction held 8 bases outside the gene matches. Germline V lookup: CDR1 KGHSH, CDR2 LQKENI. The CDR3 nucleotides read TGTGCCAGCTCACCACGTACCTTCGGGACAGGGGGCCAAGAGACCCAGTACTTC. Translating gives CASSPRTFGTGGQETQYF.

J is TRBJ2-2 and V is TRBV4-1, with D unresolved. The CDR3 runs 17 residues. Germline-derived CDR1 and CDR2 are MGHRA and YSYEKL. Trimming pared 4 bases from V and 5 bases from J, leaving 20 bases between. The CDR3 sequence is CASSLWPGFMGTGELFF. CDR3 coding DNA: TGCGCCAGCAGCCTATGGCCAGGATTTATGGGTACCGGGGAGCTGTTTTTT.

This sequence joins TRBV12-2 and TRBJ2-1; the tabulated D call, TRBD2, remains unverified against the DNA. TRBV12-2 is recorded as a pseudogene. This CDR3 has 14 residues. The CDR3 protein is CASRLGRGGDEQFF. DNA of the CDR3: TGTGCAAGTCGCTTAGGTAGGGGGGGCGATGAGCAGTTCTTC.

The rearrangement uses TRBV4-1 and TRBJ1-5; perhaps TRBD1 as D (6 bases). Trimming pared 4 bases from V and 2 bases from J, leaving 12 bases between. CDR1 and CDR2 (germline): MGHRA, YSYEKL. The CDR3 runs 15 residues. The CDR3 sequence is CASSPDSRGNQPQHF. The CDR3 DNA is TGCGCCAGCAGCCCGGACAGCCGAGGCAATCAGCCCCAGCATTTT.

This clone has just a few counts. The chain recombines TRBV4-1 with TRBJ2-7; D is perhaps TRBD1 (5 bases). This CDR3 comprises 15 residues. V dropped 0 bases and J dropped 8 bases, with 17 bases sitting between them. In germline, CDR1 is MGHRA, CDR2 YSYEKL. CDR3 in DNA: TGCGCCAGCAGCCAAGATCCAGCAGGGCGTGGTAAGCAGTACTTC. Residues: CASSQDPAGRGKQYF.

The chain recombines TRBV6-6 with TRBJ1-2; tentative D call: TRBD1 (5 bases). This CDR3 comprises 17 residues. Germline CDR1 MNHNY, CDR2 SVGAGI (reference sequence). Trimming stripped 5 bases from V and 4 bases from J, with 23 bases between. CDR3 coding DNA: TGTGCCAGCAGTCCCTCTCAGGAAGGGATTCAGGGCTATGGCTACACCTTC. As protein: CASSPSQEGIQGYGYTF.

The V and J genes are TRBV4-1 and TRBJ1-1; D might be TRBD1 (6 bases). Per germline, CDR1 MGHRA and CDR2 YSYEKL. V was pared by 1 base and J by 6 bases, with 21 bases between. The CDR3 consists of 17 residues. DNA for the CDR3: TGCGCCAGCAGCCAAGTATATGGGGGCACGAGTTGGTCTGAAGCTTTCTTT. Its translation: CASSQVYGGTSWSEAFF.